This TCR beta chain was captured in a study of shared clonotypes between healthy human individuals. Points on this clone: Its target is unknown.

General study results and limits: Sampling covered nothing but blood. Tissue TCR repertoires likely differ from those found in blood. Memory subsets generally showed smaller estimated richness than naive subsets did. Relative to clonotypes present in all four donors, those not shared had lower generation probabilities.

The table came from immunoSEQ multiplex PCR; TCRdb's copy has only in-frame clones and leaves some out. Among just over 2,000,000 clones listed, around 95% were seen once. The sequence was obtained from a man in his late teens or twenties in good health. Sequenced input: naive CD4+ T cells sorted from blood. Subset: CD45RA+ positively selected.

CDR3 sequence: CASSIRTGDSNQPQHF. DNA for the CDR3: TGTGCCAGTAGTATCCGGACAGGCGATAGCAATCAGCCCCAGCATTTT. The chain has TRBV19 and TRBJ1-5, with TRBD1 matching 7 bases. Trimming took 3 bases from V and 0 from J; bases not matched to a gene: 5. The CDR3 runs to 16 residues. In germline, CDR1 is LNHDA, CDR2 SQIVND (reference sequence).